This T cell receptor (beta chain) is from a study of Ad26.COV2.S vaccination and SARS-CoV-2 variants. Study as a whole: Recipients of Ad26.COV2.S got it intramuscularly, once or twice 56 days apart. Study-level findings and limits: Total T cell responses, in the TCR breadth and depth analyses, may have been underestimated.

There are 13 residues in the CDR3. V lost 0 bases, J lost 6 bases, and 6 bases lay in between. CDR1 and CDR2 from the germline V gene are SGHKS and YYEKEE (reference sequence). Of note for this clone: Its antigen remains unknown.

Measured with immunoSEQ multiplex PCR; TCRdb has only the in-frame clones, and not every one. The sample has about 260,000 clones; roughly 87% are singletons. The treatment was: 19 received Ad26.COV2.S at low or high dose, single or two shots; 5 received placebo; per-sample allocation not given. Samples came from day 63 after the first vaccine or placebo injection. The sample in question was peripheral blood, obtained in a trial of Ad26.COV2.S vaccine versus placebo. The rearrangement uses TRBV5-5 and TRBJ2-2; D is uncertain. The receptor was isolated from a person aged 18-65 years who received the Ad26.COV2.S COVID-19 vaccine or a placebo. CDR3 in DNA: TGTGCCAGCAGCTTGGAGTGGGCCGGGGAGCTGTTTTTT. Encoded protein: CASSLEWAGELFF.